The next 9 T cell receptor beta chains were all read from a single sample in a study of glioma-infiltrating T cells after dendritic cell vaccination. The data were produced by immunoSEQ multiplex PCR, yet TCRdb's version contains in-frame clones alone and is incomplete. The sample yields approximately 22,000 clones, more than 65% seen once. The source was blood, collected before dendritic cell vaccination. The receptors shown here come from a human donor with glioblastoma.

This clone appeared a few times. CDR3 loop: CASHGQALQNTQYF. CDR3 nucleotides: TGTGCCAGCCATGGACAGGCCCTACAGAATACGCAGTATTTT. The chain uses TRBV11-2 and TRBJ2-3, with TRBD1 matching over 7 bases. The germline gives CDR1 SGHAT, CDR2 FQNNGV. The ends lost 8 bases at V and 7 bases at J; junction bases unmatched: 12. This CDR3 spans 14 amino acids.

V and J are TRBV5-4 and TRBJ1-2; TRBD1 might be the D (6 bases). Germline CDR1 SGHNT, CDR2 YYREEE (reference sequence). This CDR3 has 13 residues. Trimming left V 3 bases short and J 7 bases short, with 13 bases between. CDR3 nucleotide sequence: TGTGCCAGCAGCTCATGGACAGCTGGTGGCTACACCTTC. Translation: CASSSWTAGGYTF.

In this sample, this clone turned up a few times. The CDR3 spells CASSPGTGGYGYTF. The CDR3 nucleotides read TGTGCCAGTAGCCCCGGGACAGGGGGCTATGGCTACACCTTC. V gene TRBV19 combines with J gene TRBJ1-2; TRBD1 matches 11 bases. J lost 4 bases, V lost 6 bases, and 4 bases had no gene match. Per germline, CDR1 LNHDA and CDR2 SQIVND (reference sequence). The CDR3 consists of 14 residues. Complete variable domain (other parts from reference TRBV19 and TRBJ1-2): DGGITQSPKYLFRKEGQNVTLSCEQNLNHDAMYWYRQDPGQGLRLIYYSQIVNDFQKGDIAEGYSVSREKKESFPLTVTSAQKNPTAFYLCASSPGTGGYGYTFGSGTRLTVV.

The rearrangement links TRBV7-9 to TRBJ1-1, with D unresolved. V was pared by 5 bases and J by 4 bases, with 14 bases between. Germline V lookup: CDR1 SEHNR, CDR2 FQNEAQ (reference sequence). CDR3 length: 14 amino acids. The CDR3 region is CASSQESAGTEAFF. CDR3 bases: TGTGCCAGCAGCCAAGAGTCCGCGGGCACTGAAGCTTTCTTT. The full variable domain, completed using reference TRBV7-9 and TRBJ1-1, is DTGVSQNPRHKITKRGQNVTFRCDPISEHNRLYWYRQTLGQGPEFLTYFQNEAQLEKSRLLSDRFSAERPKGSFSTLEIQRTEQGDSAMYLCASSQESAGTEAFFGQGTRLTVV.

This chain uses TRBV28 with TRBJ1-1, with 8 bases lining up with TRBD1. The length of the CDR3 is 14 residues. Germline CDR1 MDHEN, CDR2 SYDVKM. The trim removed 2 bases at V and 4 bases at J, leaving 3 bases unmatched. The CDR3 DNA reads TGTGCCAGCAGTTTAACAGGGGGAATCACTGAAGCTTTCTTT. Amino acid sequence: CASSLTGGITEAFF.

This rearrangement joins TRBV7-8 to TRBJ1-2, with 8 positions matching TRBD1. This CDR3 spans 15 amino acids. V was pared by 5 bases and J by 2 bases, with 7 bases of the junction left unmatched. Germline loops: CDR1 SGHVS, CDR2 FQNEAQ. The CDR3: CASSQGQVLNYGYTF. The CDR3 DNA sequence: TGTGCCAGCAGCCAGGGACAGGTGTTAAACTATGGCTACACCTTC.

The V call is TRBV6-5, the J call TRBJ1-3; weak D call: TRBD1 (6 bases). Between the trimmed V and J ends, which lost 2 bases and 7 bases, there was a span of 6 bases. From germline, CDR1 is MNHEY and CDR2 SVGAGI. This CDR3 has 12 residues. CDR3 sequence: CASSYGGNTIYF. In DNA, the CDR3 is TGTGCCAGCAGTTACGGGGGCAACACCATATATTTT.

The chain has TRBV4-3 and TRBJ2-7; 13 nucleotides agree with TRBD2. Germline lookup yields CDR1 LGHNA and CDR2 YSLEER. V gave up 5 bases and J gave up 2 bases; unmatched junction bases: 3. The CDR3 runs to 15 residues. CDR3 region: CASSAGTSGTYEQYF. CDR3 DNA sequence: TGCGCCAGCAGCGCAGGGACTAGCGGGACCTACGAGCAGTACTTC.

This clone came up once. The chain has TRBV19 and TRBJ1-2; the D is unclear. CDR3 size: 15 residues. Germline V CDR1 and CDR2: LNHDA, SQIVND (reference sequence). V was pared by 6 bases and J by 0 bases, with 14 bases between. CDR3 loop: CASSTTVGANYGYTF. CDR3 sequence (DNA): TGTGCCAGTAGCACTACCGTCGGGGCTAACTATGGCTACACCTTC.